These 28 T cell receptor beta chains came from one sample sequenced in a study of identical twins. One entry per CDR3 protein, called by TCRdb with MiXCR from the 5' RACE reads. This table has roughly 690,000 distinct CDR3 sequences, over 20% appearing once. A further study also used this sample, focusing on T cells expressing NK-cell markers.

The sequencing sample was made of PBMCs. The receptor set was obtained from a woman under 30 in good health.

This chain connects TRBV12-3 or TRBV12-4 to TRBJ2-4; D remains unclear. The V and J ends lost 4 bases and 4 bases respectively, with 5 bases between them. This CDR3 is built from 12 residues. The CDR3 coding sequence is TGTGCCAGCAGTTCCCTTAAAAACATTCAGTACTTC. Protein sequence: CASSSLKNIQYF.

This clonotype was seen only a few times. The chain carries TRBV7-2 and TRBJ2-5, with D perhaps matching TRBD1 (6 bases). Trimming removed 5 bases at V and 1 base at J, with 14 bases between. The CDR3 runs to 15 residues. Germline CDR1 is SGHTA and CDR2 is FQGNSA. CDR3 amino acids: CASSPQGLLQETQYF. Here the CDR3 DNA reads TGTGCCAGCAGCCCCCAGGGGCTACTCCAAGAGACCCAGTACTTC.

The gene calls are TRBV13 and TRBJ2-7; D not resolved. The germline V gene encodes CDR1 PRHDT and CDR2 FYEKMQ (reference sequence). The CDR3 loop spans 16 amino acids. V was shortened by 1 base and J by 3 bases, with 16 bases between the two germline ends. For the CDR3, the DNA is TGTGCCAGCAGCTTAGAGACGCGCGGAGTAGTCTACGAGCAGTACTTC. As protein: CASSLETRGVVYEQYF.

The rearrangement joins TRBV12-3 or TRBV12-4 to TRBJ1-1, with D tentatively TRBD1 (5 bases). The ends were cut back, 6 bases at V and 1 base at J, with 15 bases in the middle. The CDR3 totals 15 residues. The CDR3 protein is CASRDLDTQNTEAFF. CDR3 nucleotide sequence: TGTGCCAGCAGGGACCTGGACACTCAGAACACTGAAGCTTTCTTT.

This rearrangement joins TRBV7-9 to TRBJ2-2, with TRBD2 matching over 7 bases. The CDR3 covers 15 residues. The ends lost 6 bases at V and 2 bases at J; junction bases unmatched: 6. Germline V gene lookup returns CDR1 SEHNR and CDR2 FQNEAQ (reference sequence). The CDR3 region has the DNA TGTGCCAGCAGTTTGACGGGAGGAAACACCGGGGAGCTGTTTTTT. Its translation: CASSLTGGNTGELFF. Together with reference TRBV7-9 and TRBJ2-2, the CDR3 gives the full variable domain: DTGVSQNPRHKITKRGQNVTFRCDPISEHNRLYWYRQTLGQGPEFLTYFQNEAQLEKSRLLSDRFSAERPKGSFSTLEIQRTEQGDSAMYLCASSLTGGNTGELFFGEGSRLTVL.

This clonotype was observed a few times. The chain links TRBV7-2 to TRBJ2-3; 8 bases match TRBD2. After removal of 4 bases from V and 5 bases from J, the junction contained 11 bases not matched to a gene. CDR1 is SGHTA and CDR2 is FQGNSA in the germline V gene. The CDR3 contains 16 residues. As DNA, the CDR3 is TGTGCCAGCAGCTCGAGAGCGGGGGCTCTGAGAGATACGCAGTATTTT. Translated, it gives CASSSRAGALRDTQYF.

The table lists this clonotype with a few counts. This chain uses TRBV6-1 with TRBJ2-2, with 12 bases fitting TRBD2. The CDR3 is 16 amino acids. The V and J ends lost 6 bases and 6 bases, in that order; junction bases with no gene match: 8. Per the germline V gene, CDR1 is MNHNS and CDR2 is SASEGT. CDR3 DNA sequence: TGTGCCAGCAGGCGACTAGCGGGAGTCGTAGCCGGGGAGCTGTTTTTT. This encodes CASRRLAGVVAGELFF.

This clonotype was seen only a few times. The chain is built from TRBV4-1 and TRBJ2-1, with 8 positions matching TRBD2. Trimming cost V 3 bases and J 4 bases; bases outside gene matches: 8. CDR1 is MGHRA and CDR2 is YSYEKL in the germline V gene. The CDR3 consists of 16 residues. For the CDR3, the DNA is TGCGCCAGCAGCCAGGGTGTTAGCGGGGCATACAATGAGCAGTTCTTC. As protein: CASSQGVSGAYNEQFF.

V and J are TRBV11-2 and TRBJ2-1; D is possibly TRBD2 (5 bases). From germline, CDR1 is SGHAT and CDR2 FQNNGV. V was pared by 2 bases and J by 0 bases, with 11 bases between. The CDR3 has 16 residues. CDR3 sequence (DNA): TGTGCCAGCAGCTTACAAGCGGTAAGCTCCTACAATGAGCAGTTCTTC. Protein: CASSLQAVSSYNEQFF.

This clonotype was counted ten times or more. The J gene is TRBJ1-3, the V gene TRBV12-3 or TRBV12-4; TRBD1 aligns across 10 bases. Germline trimming cut 5 bases from V and 3 bases from J; bases unmatched to any gene: 1. The CDR3 is 14 residues long. The CDR3 coding sequence is TGTGCCAGCAGTCGGACAGGGGGTGGAAACACCATATATTTT. It yields the protein CASSRTGGGNTIYF.

V is TRBV12-3 or TRBV12-4 and J is TRBJ2-6; 7 bases are shared with TRBD2. J lost 0 bases, V lost 1 base, and 15 bases had no gene match. The CDR3 spans 21 residues. The CDR3 sequence: CASSLDPLLLALFSGANVLTF. The DNA for the CDR3 is TGTGCCAGCAGTTTAGACCCCCTACTACTAGCGTTATTCTCTGGGGCCAACGTCCTGACTTTC.

This clonotype was seen at least ten times. DNA for the CDR3: TGTGCCAGCAGCCCAGTCAACTCTGGAAACACCATATATTTT. Translation gives CASSPVNSGNTIYF. The chain combines TRBV3-1 with TRBJ1-3, with unresolved D. CDR1 and CDR2 from the germline V gene are LGHDT and YNNKEL (reference sequence). V lost 4 bases and J 0 bases, leaving 7 bases between the germline ends. The CDR3 is 14 residues long.

The chain joins TRBV20-1 to TRBJ2-7; 8 positions agree with TRBD2. V shed 0 bases, J shed 3 bases, and the junction held 10 bases outside the gene matches. CDR1 and CDR2 (germline): DFQATT, SNEGSKA (reference sequence). The CDR3 contains 16 residues. CDR3 in DNA: TGCAGTGCTAGAGATGGAGGACGGGGACTAGGCTACGAGCAGTACTTC. This gives the protein CSARDGGRGLGYEQYF.

V gene TRBV27 combines with J gene TRBJ2-3; 8 bases match TRBD2. The CDR3 spans 15 residues. Germline V lookup: CDR1 MNHEY, CDR2 SMNVEV (reference sequence). J was trimmed by 2 bases and V by 8 bases; bases with no gene match: 9. The DNA of the CDR3 is TGTGCCAGCGCCGGGATAGCGGGACTCACAGATACGCAGTATTTT. Translated, it gives CASAGIAGLTDTQYF.

A few counts support this clonotype. The V call is TRBV20-1, the J call TRBJ2-1; tentatively, D is TRBD2 (5 bases). The CDR3 is 14 amino acids. CDR1 and CDR2 from the germline V gene are DFQATT and SNEGSKA (reference sequence). V was pared by 5 bases and J by 6 bases, with 17 bases between. The CDR3 coding sequence is TGCAGTGCTCCTCGAGAAGGACGGGGCAATGAGCAGTTCTTC. Translating gives CSAPREGRGNEQFF.

This clonotype was detected a few times. The chain is built from TRBV9 and TRBJ2-1, with TRBD2 matching over 11 bases. CDR3 length: 16 amino acids. With 2 bases clipped from V and 5 bases from J, the junction kept 6 bases outside the gene matches. From germline, CDR1 is SGDLS and CDR2 YYNGEE. CDR3 protein: CASSVSGRVGNNEQFF. The CDR3 coding sequence is TGTGCCAGCAGCGTTAGCGGGAGGGTAGGAAACAATGAGCAGTTCTTC. Looking up the rest from reference TRBV9 and TRBJ2-1 gives the full variable domain: DSGVTQTPKHLITATGQRVTLRCSPRSGDLSVYWYQQSLDQGLQFLIQYYNGEERAKGNILERFSAQQFPDLHSELNLSSLELGDSALYFCASSVSGRVGNNEQFFGPGTRLTVL.

This chain joins TRBV30 and TRBJ1-1; D might be TRBD1 (6 bases). V dropped 2 bases and J dropped 3 bases, with 10 bases sitting between them. Germline CDR1 is GTSNPN and CDR2 is SVGIG (reference sequence). This CDR3 has 13 residues. Written as DNA, the CDR3 is TGTGCCTGGAGTCAGGGGATGTACACTGAAGCTTTCTTT. Residues: CAWSQGMYTEAFF.

This clonotype was counted between two and nine times. The rearrangement joins TRBV25-1 to TRBJ2-3, with a tentative D call TRBD1 (6 bases). This CDR3 has 13 residues. Germline CDR1 reads MGHDK; CDR2 reads SYGVNS. Trimming removed 8 bases from V and 1 base from J, with 10 bases in between. The CDR3 bases are TGTGCCAGCCAATGGACAGGCACAGATACGCAGTATTTT. This sequence encodes CASQWTGTDTQYF.

The chain uses TRBV27 and TRBJ2-7, with D tentatively TRBD1 (5 bases). This CDR3 has 13 amino acids. The V and J ends lost 7 bases and 3 bases respectively, with 13 bases between them. Germline V gives CDR1 MNHEY, CDR2 SMNVEV (reference sequence). CDR3 sequence reads: CASTRAGGYEQYF. The CDR3 DNA sequence: TGTGCCAGCACCAGGGCAGGCGGCTACGAGCAGTACTTC.

This clonotype has more than one count but fewer than ten. The chain carries TRBV20-1 and TRBJ2-1, with no clear D. Germline-derived CDR1 and CDR2 are DFQATT and SNEGSKA (reference sequence). V dropped 6 bases and J dropped 5 bases, with 14 bases sitting between them. The CDR3 sequence is 13 residues long. The CDR3, as DNA: TGCAGTGCCCAGTTGGAGCAGGACAATGAGCAGTTCTTC. It translates to CSAQLEQDNEQFF.

This sequence joins TRBV10-3 and TRBJ1-2; D uncertain. The ends were cut back, 11 bases at V and 4 bases at J, with 14 bases in the middle. The germline CDR1 and CDR2 sequences are ENHRY and SYGVKD. This CDR3 spans 12 amino acids. CDR3: CALHGEGYGYTF. DNA for the CDR3: TGTGCCCTCCACGGGGAAGGCTATGGCTACACCTTC.

This chain connects TRBV12-3 or TRBV12-4 to TRBJ2-1, with 15 bases identical to TRBD2. The CDR3 has 16 residues. V was clipped by 5 bases and J by 7 bases; unmatched bases: 6. The CDR3 DNA reads as TGTGCCAGCAGTCTCGGGACTAGCGGGAGGATGAATGAGCAGTTCTTC. This translates into CASSLGTSGRMNEQFF.

The chain employs TRBV30 and TRBJ2-3; 9 bases map to TRBD1. Germline V gene lookup returns CDR1 GTSNPN and CDR2 SVGIG (reference sequence). The CDR3 covers 15 residues. After removal of 1 base from V and 1 base from J, the junction contained 3 bases not matched to a gene. The CDR3 loop reads CAWSAGQGRTDTQYF. Written as DNA, the CDR3 is TGTGCCTGGAGTGCCGGACAGGGGCGCACAGATACGCAGTATTTT.

This clonotype was counted only a few times. The chain links TRBV27 to TRBJ1-5; no clear D gene. This CDR3 is built from 15 residues. The germline CDR1 and CDR2 sequences are MNHEY and SMNVEV (reference sequence). V lost 3 bases and J 3 bases, leaving 12 bases between the germline ends. The CDR3 sequence: CASSLSMGNNQPQHF. The CDR3 nucleotides read TGTGCCAGCAGTTTGTCGATGGGGAACAATCAGCCCCAGCATTTT.

The V call is TRBV7-9, the J call TRBJ2-3; 8 nucleotides line up with TRBD2. The CDR3 loop spans 16 amino acids. The germline V gene encodes CDR1 SEHNR and CDR2 FQNEAQ (reference sequence). J gave up 2 bases and V 7 bases, and 11 bases lay outside the gene matches. The CDR3 DNA is TGTGCCAGCACCCTGGGGGCGGGGGGATCCACAGATACGCAGTATTTT. It specifies CASTLGAGGSTDTQYF.

The sample holds a few counts of this clonotype. The V gene is TRBV20-1, the J gene TRBJ2-1; tentatively, D is TRBD1 or TRBD2 (5 bases each). The CDR3 sequence is 13 residues long. V was pared by 1 base and J by 10 bases, with 14 bases between. Germline values: CDR1 DFQATT, CDR2 SNEGSKA (reference sequence). CDR3 sequence: CSARVAVGDEQFF. CDR3 bases: TGCAGTGCTAGAGTAGCCGTTGGGGACGAGCAGTTCTTC.

This clonotype has more than one count but fewer than ten. The chain is built from TRBV7-2 and TRBJ2-1; TRBD1 matches 8 bases. V was pared by 0 bases and J by 9 bases, with 19 bases of the junction left unmatched. Germline V gene lookup returns CDR1 SGHTA and CDR2 FQGNSA. The CDR3 spans 19 residues. The chain's CDR3 is CASSLAAVGQGDGRGEQFF. Here the CDR3 DNA reads TGTGCCAGCAGCTTAGCGGCGGTAGGACAGGGAGACGGTCGTGGTGAGCAGTTCTTC.

This clonotype was counted only a few times. The chain combines TRBV9 with TRBJ1-2, with TRBD1 as a possible D gene (6 bases). V lost 4 bases, J lost 8 bases, and 18 bases lay in between. The V gene's germline CDR1 is SGDLS and CDR2 YYNGEE. The CDR3 is 14 residues long. The CDR3 nucleotides are TGTGCCAGCAGCCCCAGGGGAGTTGGAGGAGGCTACACCTTC. This sequence encodes CASSPRGVGGGYTF.